This T cell receptor (beta chain) stems from a study of identical twins' blood T cells. Study-wide results and limits: Shared CDR3 clonotype counts tracked mainly the product of cloneset sizes.

Trimming cost V 2 bases and J 5 bases; bases outside gene matches: 10. The CDR3 is made up of 16 amino acids. The germline V gene encodes CDR1 DFQATT and CDR2 SNEGSKA (reference sequence). Both ends of each TCR cDNA library bore sample-specific barcodes. TCRdb passed the 5' RACE reads through MiXCR, listing each CDR3 protein once. The repertoire includes 350,000 to 400,000 distinct CDR3 sequences, under 30% of them detected once, and about 6% sits in the top ten. Points on this clonotype: Its cognate antigen is unknown.

The receptor's source is a woman aged 18 to 49 in good health. J is TRBJ2-3 and V is TRBV20-1, with 10 nucleotides matching TRBD1. The specimen sequenced was PBMCs. This CDR3 reads CSARRMDRGLKDTQYF. As DNA, the CDR3 is TGCAGTGCTAGAAGGATGGACAGGGGGTTGAAAGATACGCAGTATTTT.